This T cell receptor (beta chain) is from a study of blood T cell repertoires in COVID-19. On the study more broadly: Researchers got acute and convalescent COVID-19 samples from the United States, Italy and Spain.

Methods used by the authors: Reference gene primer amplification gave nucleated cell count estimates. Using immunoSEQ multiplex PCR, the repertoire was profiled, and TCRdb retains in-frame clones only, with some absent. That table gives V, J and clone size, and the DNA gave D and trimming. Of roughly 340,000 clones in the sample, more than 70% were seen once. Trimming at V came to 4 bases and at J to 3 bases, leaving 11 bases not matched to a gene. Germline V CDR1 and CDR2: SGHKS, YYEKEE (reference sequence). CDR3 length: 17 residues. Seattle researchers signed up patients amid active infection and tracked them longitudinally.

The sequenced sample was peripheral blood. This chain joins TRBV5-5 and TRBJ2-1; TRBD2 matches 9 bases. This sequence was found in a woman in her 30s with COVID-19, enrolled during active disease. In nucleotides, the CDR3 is TGTGCCAGCAGCCGCCGCGGTGCTAGCGGGGACTACAATGAGCAGTTCTTC. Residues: CASSRRGASGDYNEQFF. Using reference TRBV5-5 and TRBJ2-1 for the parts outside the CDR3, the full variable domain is DAGVTQSPTHLIKTRGQQVTLRCSPISGHKSVSWYQQVLGQGPQFIFQYYEKEERGRGNFPDRFSARQFPNYSSELNVNALLLGDSALYLCASSRRGASGDYNEQFFGPGTRLTVL.